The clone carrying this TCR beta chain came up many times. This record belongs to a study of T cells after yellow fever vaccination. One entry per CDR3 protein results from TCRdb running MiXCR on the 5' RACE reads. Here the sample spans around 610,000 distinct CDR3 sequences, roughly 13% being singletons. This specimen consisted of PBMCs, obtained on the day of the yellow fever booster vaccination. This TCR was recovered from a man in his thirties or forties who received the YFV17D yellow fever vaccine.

The DNA of the CDR3 is TGTGCCAGCAGTGCCTACTGGACTTACAATGAGCAGTTCTTC. Its protein is CASSAYWTYNEQFF. The chain has TRBV2 and TRBJ2-1; the D gene is possibly TRBD2 (5 bases). Germline-derived CDR1 and CDR2 are SNHLY and FYNNEI. The V and J ends lost 4 bases and 4 bases respectively, with 11 bases between them. The CDR3 contains 14 residues.